This TCR beta chain is drawn from a study of glioma-infiltrating T cells. Whole-study findings and limits: CDR3 overlap between tissue and blood was very small.

This CDR3 contains 17 residues. Germline V gene data show CDR1 as LNHDA and CDR2 as SQIVND (reference sequence). To note about this clonotype: The antigen is unknown. Germline is not matched at one junction end, which may reflect a read error.

The iRepertoire nested amplicon-rescue multiplex PCR amplified TCR alpha and beta CDR3s from RNA. Using its own MiXCR run on the multiplex PCR reads, TCRdb lists one record per CDR3 protein. Among about 200,000 distinct CDR3 sequences listed, around 30% were seen once. The clonotype comes from a human donor with low-grade glioma or glioblastoma, undergoing nonglioma brain surgery, or in good health (not recorded which). Sequencing was performed on glioma tissue, nonneoplastic brain tissue, or PBMCs (not recorded which). The rearrangement joins TRBV19 to TRBJ2-7; 11 nucleotides line up with TRBD2. This CDR3 is CAISIAASGRSPYEQYF. As DNA, the CDR3 is TGTGCCATTAGTATAGCGGCTAGCGGGAGGAGTCCCTACGAGCAGTACTTC.